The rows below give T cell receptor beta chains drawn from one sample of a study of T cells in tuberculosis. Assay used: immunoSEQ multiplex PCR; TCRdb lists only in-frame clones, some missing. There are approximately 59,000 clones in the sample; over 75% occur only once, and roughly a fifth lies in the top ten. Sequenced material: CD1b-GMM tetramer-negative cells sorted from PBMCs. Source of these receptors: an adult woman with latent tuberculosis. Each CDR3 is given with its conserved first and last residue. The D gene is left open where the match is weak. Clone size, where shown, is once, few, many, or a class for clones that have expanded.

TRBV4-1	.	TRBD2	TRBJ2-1	TGCGCCAGCGCCGGACTAGCGGGTCCCTCCTACAATGAGCAGTTCTTC	CASAGLAGPSYNEQFF
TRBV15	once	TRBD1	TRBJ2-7	TGTGCCACCAGCAGAGGTCAGGGGGCTTACGAGCAGTACTTC	CATSRGQGAYEQYF
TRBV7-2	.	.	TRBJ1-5	TGTGCCAGCAGCTTATCCGTTGCCTCGGGAAATCAGCCCCAGCATTTT	CASSLSVASGNQPQHF
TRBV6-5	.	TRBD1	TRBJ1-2	TGTGCCAGCAGTTACTTCGGGACAGGTGGCTACACCTTC	CASSYFGTGGYTF
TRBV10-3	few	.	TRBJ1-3	TGTGCCTCTCGGCTATCGGAGGCCATTGGAAACACCATATATTTT	CASRLSEAIGNTIYF
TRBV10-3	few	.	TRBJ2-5	TGTGCCATCAGTGAGTCGGGAGTCCGTGCAGAGACCCAGTACTTC	CAISESGVRAETQYF
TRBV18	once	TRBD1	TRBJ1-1	TGTGCCAGCTCACCACCGAGGCAGGGGGTGCTTAGTAACACTGAAGCTTTCTTT	CASSPPRQGVLSNTEAFF
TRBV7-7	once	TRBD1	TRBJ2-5	TGTGCTAGCAGCCCCGGACAGGCGTACCAAGAGACCCAGTACTTC	CASSPGQAYQETQYF
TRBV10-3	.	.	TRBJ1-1	TGTGCCATCAGTGTTGGCAAGAACACTGAAGCTTTCTTT	CAISVGKNTEAFF
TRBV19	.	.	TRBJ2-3	TGTGCCAGTAGTCTCGTTTCAGATACGCAGTATTTT	CASSLVSDTQYF
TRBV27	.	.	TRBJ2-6	TGTGCCAGCAGTTTATGGACAGCGACCGGGGCCAACGTCCTGACTTTC	CASSLWTATGANVLTF
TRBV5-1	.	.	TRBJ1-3	TGCGCCAGCAGCCTGCCGTCAGACTCTGGAAACACCATATATTTT	CASSLPSDSGNTIYF
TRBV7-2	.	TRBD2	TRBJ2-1	TGTGCCAGCAGCCTTCGGGGGGATTCCTACAATGAGCAGTTCTTC	CASSLRGDSYNEQFF
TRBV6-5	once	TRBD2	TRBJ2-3	TGTGCCAGCAGTTACTCGGCGCTAGCGGGAGCTGATACGCAGTATTTT	CASSYSALAGADTQYF
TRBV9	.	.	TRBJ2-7	TGTGCCAGCAGCGTAGGGATCGGGGCGGGGATATACGAGCAGTACTTC	CASSVGIGAGIYEQYF
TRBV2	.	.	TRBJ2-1	TGTGCCAGCACCGAGGGCAATGAGCAGTTCTTC	CASTEGNEQFF
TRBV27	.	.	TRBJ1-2	TGTGCCAGCAGTAAACAGGGAGTCTATGGCTACACCTTC	CASSKQGVYGYTF
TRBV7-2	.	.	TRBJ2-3	TGTGCCAGCAGCTTACTCTTGACAGATACGCAGTATTTT	CASSLLLTDTQYF
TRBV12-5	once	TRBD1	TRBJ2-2	TGTGCTAGTCGAGACAGGGGGAAACCCGGGGAGCTGTTTTTT	CASRDRGKPGELFF
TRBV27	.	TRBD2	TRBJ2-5	TGTGCCAGCAGCGCGCAGCGGGGGGGAATCCAAGAGACCCAGTACTTC	CASSAQRGGIQETQYF
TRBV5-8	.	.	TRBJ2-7	TGTGCCAGCAGCCTGGGACAATCCTACGAGCAGTACTTC	CASSLGQSYEQYF
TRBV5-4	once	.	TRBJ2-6	TGTGCCAGCAGCGCAAGACAGAGCGCCAACGTCCTGACTTTC	CASSARQSANVLTF
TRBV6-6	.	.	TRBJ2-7	TGTGCCATCAAGTCCGGCAGACAACCCTCCTACGAGCAGTACTTC	CAIKSGRQPSYEQYF
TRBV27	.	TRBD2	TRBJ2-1	TGTGCCAGCAGTTGGACTAGCCGCAATGAGCAGTTCTTC	CASSWTSRNEQFF
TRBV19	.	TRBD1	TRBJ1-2	TGTGCCAGTAGAGAAGACAGGGGAGGTGGCTACACCTTC	CASREDRGGGYTF
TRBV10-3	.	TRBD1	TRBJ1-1	TGTGCCACCCAACAGGGGGCAACGAACACTGAAGCTTTCTTT	CATQQGATNTEAFF
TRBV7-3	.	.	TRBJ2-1	TGTGCCAGCAGCCCCCGGGGAGGCAATGAGCAGTTCTTC	CASSPRGGNEQFF
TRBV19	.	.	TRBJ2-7	TGTGCCAGTAGTATTTTCTCCCCGGGTCGATCCCCCGCGCAGTACTTC	CASSIFSPGRSPAQYF
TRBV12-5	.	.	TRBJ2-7	TGTGCTAGTGGTTTGGTACAGGGCTTCCCAAAGGAGCAGTACTTC	CASGLVQGFPKEQYF
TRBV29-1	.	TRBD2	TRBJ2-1	TGCAGCGCCCGTCCCCGGACTAGCGGGGCCTACAATGAGCAGTTCTTC	CSARPRTSGAYNEQFF
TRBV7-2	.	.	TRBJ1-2	TGTGCCAGCAGCTTAAACAGGGCGGCTGGCTACACCTTC	CASSLNRAAGYTF
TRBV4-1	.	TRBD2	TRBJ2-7	TGCGCCAGCGGGATAGGCCAAGGGGCGACTAGCGGGAGGGCCTCCTACGAGCAGTACTTC	CASGIGQGATSGRASYEQYF
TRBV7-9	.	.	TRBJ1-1	TGTGCCAGCAGCCAGGGATGGGACACTGAAGCTTTCTTT	CASSQGWDTEAFF
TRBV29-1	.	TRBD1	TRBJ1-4	TGCAGCGTTGTAGGCTGGTTCGGACAGGGGGGGCATGAAAAACTGTTTTTT	CSVVGWFGQGGHEKLFF
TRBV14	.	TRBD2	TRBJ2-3	TGTGCCAGCAGCCAAGATCCCGGGACTAGCGCCGATACGCAGTATTTT	CASSQDPGTSADTQYF
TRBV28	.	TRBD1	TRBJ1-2	TGTGCCAGCAGACGACGGGACAGCGCCAACTATGGCTACACCTTC	CASRRRDSANYGYTF
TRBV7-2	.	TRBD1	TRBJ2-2	TGTGCCAGCAGCAGAACCGGGACAGTAAACACCGGGGAGCTGTTTTTT	CASSRTGTVNTGELFF
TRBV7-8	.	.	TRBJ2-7	TGTGCCAGCAGCTTAGCGGGAGGCCCCTACGAGCAGTACTTC	CASSLAGGPYEQYF
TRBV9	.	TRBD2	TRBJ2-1	TGTGCCAGCAGCCCCCTAGCGGAATACAATGAGCAGTTCTTC	CASSPLAEYNEQFF
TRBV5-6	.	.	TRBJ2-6	TGTGCCAGCAGCTTGGGTGTGTTCGCTGGGGCCAACGTCCTGACTTTC	CASSLGVFAGANVLTF
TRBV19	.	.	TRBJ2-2	TGTGCCAGCCTTGGGGGCTGGTGGCAGCAAAACACCGGGGAGCTGTTTTTT	CASLGGWWQQNTGELFF